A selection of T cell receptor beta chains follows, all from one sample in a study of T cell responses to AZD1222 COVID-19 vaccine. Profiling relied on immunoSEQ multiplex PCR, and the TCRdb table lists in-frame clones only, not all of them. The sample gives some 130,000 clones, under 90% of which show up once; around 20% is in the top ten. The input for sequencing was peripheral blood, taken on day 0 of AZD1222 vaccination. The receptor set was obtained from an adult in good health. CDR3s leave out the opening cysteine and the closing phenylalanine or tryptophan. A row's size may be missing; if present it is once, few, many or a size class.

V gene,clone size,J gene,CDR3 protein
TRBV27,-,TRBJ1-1,ASRIRGATEAF
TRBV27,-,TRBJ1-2,ASKRDYQGYT
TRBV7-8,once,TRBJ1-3,ASSEQGAPKGNTIY
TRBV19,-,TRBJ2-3,ASSLQATDTQY
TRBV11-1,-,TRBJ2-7,ASSLTLHEQY
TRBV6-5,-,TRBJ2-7,ASTETSGGPEQY
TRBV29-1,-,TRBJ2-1,SVQRDRDYNEQF
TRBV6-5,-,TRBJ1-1,ASSLGTGVPEAF
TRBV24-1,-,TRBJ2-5,ATSDFLSQETQY
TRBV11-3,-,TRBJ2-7,ASSPGQNEQY
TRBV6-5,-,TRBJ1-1,ASRGAGGNTEAF
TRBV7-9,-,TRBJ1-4,ASSPYDRAGVEKLF
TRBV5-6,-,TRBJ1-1,ASSFTVMNTEAF
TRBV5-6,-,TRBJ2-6,ASSLRALSSGANVLT
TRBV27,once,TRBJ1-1,ASRRRLGGAFAEAF
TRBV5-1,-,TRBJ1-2,ASSSGPGNYGYT
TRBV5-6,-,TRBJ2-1,ASSLARDSGWNEQF
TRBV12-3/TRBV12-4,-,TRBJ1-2,ASSLGSARGYT
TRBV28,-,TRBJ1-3,ASSLATVSGNTIY
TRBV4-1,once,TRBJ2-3,ASSQPPVTNGGTDTQY
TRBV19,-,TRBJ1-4,ASSRRVATNEKLF
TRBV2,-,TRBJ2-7,ASRLGQSYEQY
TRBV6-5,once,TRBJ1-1,ASRMTGTNTEAF
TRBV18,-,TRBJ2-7,ASSPLLSGMDSEQY
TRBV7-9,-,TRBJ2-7,ASSSRDGIKQY
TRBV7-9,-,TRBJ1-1,ASREGDQNTEAF
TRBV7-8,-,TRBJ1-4,ASSLARRAVTNEKLF
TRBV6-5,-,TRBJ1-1,ASSFSGTYTEAF
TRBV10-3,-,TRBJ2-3,AISESRPSTDTQY
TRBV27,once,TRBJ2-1,ASSRQGWNEQF
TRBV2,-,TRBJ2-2,ASSRGQEYGGELF
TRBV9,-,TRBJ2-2,ASKGRGQTGELF
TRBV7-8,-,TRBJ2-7,ASSLATYEQY
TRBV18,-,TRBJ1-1,ASSPRLPGLNTEAF
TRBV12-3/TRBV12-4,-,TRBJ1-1,ASSLRVAPEAF
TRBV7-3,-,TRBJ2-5,ASSLIAGGLETQY
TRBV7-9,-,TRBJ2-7,ASSLASTYEQY
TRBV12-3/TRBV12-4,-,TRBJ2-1,ASSFRDRWF
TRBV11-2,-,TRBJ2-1,ASSFGAVYNEQF
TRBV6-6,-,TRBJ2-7,ASSPGTGFRYEQY
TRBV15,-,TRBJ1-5,ATSRDGGARNQPQH
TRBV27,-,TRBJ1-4,ASSPIEGWGFGNEKLF
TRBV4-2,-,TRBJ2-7,ASSQERDVNSYEQY
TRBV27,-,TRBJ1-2,ASSLSGTGRPGDYGYT
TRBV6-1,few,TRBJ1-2,ASSEGQGRGYT
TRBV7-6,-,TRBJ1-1,ASSLGPTEAF
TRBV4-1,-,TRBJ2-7,ASSQVWGQGYDEQY
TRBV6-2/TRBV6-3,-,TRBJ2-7,ASSWDSFFQY
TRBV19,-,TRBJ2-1,ASSSWGGSYNEQF
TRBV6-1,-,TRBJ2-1,ASSSLGLAGNEQF
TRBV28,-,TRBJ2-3,ASSWGQVTTDTQY
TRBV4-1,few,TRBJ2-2,ASSPLGGGTGELF
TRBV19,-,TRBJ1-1,ASSYRGHTEAF
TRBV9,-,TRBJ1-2,ASSGRNQGAGGYT
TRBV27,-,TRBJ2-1,ASSLSERGGYNEQF
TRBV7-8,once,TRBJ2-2,ASSLAPTGELF
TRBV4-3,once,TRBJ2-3,ASSQAAGGTDTQY
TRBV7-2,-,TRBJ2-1,ASSLLSSGEQF
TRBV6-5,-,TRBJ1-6,ASTQRGGNSPLH
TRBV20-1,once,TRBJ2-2,SASLTRTGELF